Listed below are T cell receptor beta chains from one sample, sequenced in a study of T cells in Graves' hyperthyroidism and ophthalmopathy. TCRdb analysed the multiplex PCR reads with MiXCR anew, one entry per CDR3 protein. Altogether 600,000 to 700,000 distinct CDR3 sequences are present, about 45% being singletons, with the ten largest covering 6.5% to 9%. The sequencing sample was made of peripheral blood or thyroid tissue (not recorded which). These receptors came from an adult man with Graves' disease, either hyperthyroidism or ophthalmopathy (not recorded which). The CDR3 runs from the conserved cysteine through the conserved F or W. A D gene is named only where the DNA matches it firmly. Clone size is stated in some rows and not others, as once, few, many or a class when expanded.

TGTGCCAGCTCACCTCCAGGGACAGCGAACACCATATATTTT,CASSPPGTANTIYF,-,TRBJ1-3,TRBV2,TRBD1
TGTGCCAGTAGTAACAGGGGGGGGTTGAACACTGAAGCTTTCTTT,CASSNRGGLNTEAFF,-,TRBJ1-1,TRBV19,TRBD1
TGTGCCAGCACCCTGGTGGGGACAGCAAATTCACCCCTCCACTTT,CASTLVGTANSPLHF,-,TRBJ1-6,TRBV25-1,TRBD1
TGTGCCAGCAGTTTAGCAAGCCTGGGGGGCAATCAGCCCCAGCATTTT,CASSLASLGGNQPQHF,-,TRBJ1-5,TRBV2,-
TGTGCCAGCAGTGCTAGTCTCGGACAGCAAGAGGCCCAGTACTTC,CASSASLGQQEAQYF,-,TRBJ2-5,TRBV2,-
TGTGCCAGCAGACAGAGGGACCGCAATCAGGGCTACACCTTC,CASRQRDRNQGYTF,-,TRBJ1-2,TRBV6-5,-
TGCAGTGCTAGATCGGTGGATTATCCAGGGGTTAGGGAGCTGTTTTTT,CSARSVDYPGVRELFF,-,TRBJ2-2,TRBV20-1,-
TGCGCCAGCAGCTTGGCGGTGACGGGGGAAGAGACCCAGTACTTC,CASSLAVTGEETQYF,once,TRBJ2-5,TRBV5-1,-
TGTGCCAGCAGCTTGAGGGTTGGGGCCAACGTCCTGACTTTC,CASSLRVGANVLTF,many,TRBJ2-6,TRBV7-8,-
TGTGCCAGCAGTGGGGCAATGGGAGAAAAACTGTTTTTT,CASSGAMGEKLFF,-,TRBJ1-4,TRBV25-1,-
TGCAGCGGGACAATGACAGGGAAGGATGGCTACACCTTC,CSGTMTGKDGYTF,-,TRBJ1-2,TRBV29-1,TRBD1
TGTGCCAGTAGCAACAGGGGGAAGGGGGATCCCGGGGAGCTGTTTTTT,CASSNRGKGDPGELFF,-,TRBJ2-2,TRBV19,TRBD1
TGTGCCACCAGCAGAGCCCGGGACAGGGGCACTGAAGCTTTCTTT,CATSRARDRGTEAFF,-,TRBJ1-1,TRBV15,TRBD1
TGTGCCAGCAGTGCTTCTATGGACTTACTGTTTTTT,CASSASMDLLFF,-,TRBJ1-4,TRBV28,-
TGTGCCAGCAGCTCCGCTCTAGGCTACGAGCAGTACTTC,CASSSALGYEQYF,-,TRBJ2-7,TRBV7-2,-
TGTGCCATCAGCGGGGGGTTGAGGGAGACCCAGTACTTC,CAISGGLRETQYF,many,TRBJ2-5,TRBV10-3,TRBD2
TGCAGTGCTCGAAACCGGGACACTTTCTCCTACGAGCAGTACTTC,CSARNRDTFSYEQYF,-,TRBJ2-7,TRBV20-1,-
TGCAGTGCTAGAGATATGGACCCTGAAGCTTTCTTT,CSARDMDPEAFF,-,TRBJ1-1,TRBV20-1,-
TGCAGCGTTGGGGGGAGACAGGCGGAACCCAACTATGGCTACACCTTC,CSVGGRQAEPNYGYTF,many,TRBJ1-2,TRBV29-1,-
TGTGCCCTGATCCGGAATGAAAAACTGTTTTTT,CALIRNEKLFF,-,TRBJ1-4,TRBV2,-
TGTGCCAGCAGCGTCGGGACAGGGGATGGAAATTCACCCCTCCACTTT,CASSVGTGDGNSPLHF,few,TRBJ1-6,TRBV9,TRBD1
TGTGCCAGCAGCCCAACGGTCGAGCAGTACTTC,CASSPTVEQYF,few,TRBJ2-7,TRBV3-1,-
TGCAGCGTTTTCCGGGACAGGGCGTCCTACGAGCAGTACTTC,CSVFRDRASYEQYF,-,TRBJ2-7,TRBV29-1,TRBD1
TGTGCCAGCAGCCGGGACAGGAGCTATAATTCACCCCTCCACTTT,CASSRDRSYNSPLHF,-,TRBJ1-6,TRBV5-6,TRBD1
TGTGCCAGCAGGGGCCGCGCCGACAGAGTCTCTGGAAACACCATATATTTT,CASRGRADRVSGNTIYF,few,TRBJ1-3,TRBV2,-
TGCAGCGTTAAGGGATCCGGAAACACCATATATTTT,CSVKGSGNTIYF,medium-sized,TRBJ1-3,TRBV29-1,-
TGTGCCAGCAGTGTCGGGGATATAGCACCCCTCCACTTT,CASSVGDIAPLHF,-,TRBJ1-6,TRBV2,-
TGTGCCAGCAGTGACGTTGACCAAGAGACCCAGTACTTC,CASSDVDQETQYF,few,TRBJ2-5,TRBV6-5,-
TGTGCCAGCAGCTCCCTAGACAGGGCCATAGCTTTCTTT,CASSSLDRAIAFF,few,TRBJ1-1,TRBV7-2,TRBD1
TGTGCCAGCAGTCCCCGGCGGGGGGGGACAGGGACAAACACTGAAGCTTTCTTT,CASSPRRGGTGTNTEAFF,once,TRBJ1-1,TRBV2,TRBD1
TGTGCCAGCGCCCAGGGGGGGCTAGACGAGCAGTACTTC,CASAQGGLDEQYF,many,TRBJ2-7,TRBV25-1,-
TGTGCCATCAGCTTGCTCTTTCGGACAGGCGCGTTGGGCTACACCTTC,CAISLLFRTGALGYTF,once,TRBJ1-2,TRBV7-9,TRBD1
TGTGCCAGCGGGTTAGTGTACGAGCAGTACTTC,CASGLVYEQYF,-,TRBJ2-7,TRBV6-5,-
TGTGCCAGCAGCTTGTGGCAGTCAGGTCAGCCCCAGCATTTT,CASSLWQSGQPQHF,many,TRBJ1-5,TRBV5-6,-
TGTGCCAGCAGCAGACAGGGGCAGGGGACTGAAGCTTTCTTT,CASSRQGQGTEAFF,-,TRBJ1-1,TRBV6-5,TRBD1
TGCAGTGCCCAGGACAGCAACCAGGGCTACACCTTC,CSAQDSNQGYTF,-,TRBJ1-2,TRBV20-1,-
TGCAGCGTCGCAGGGGTTGGGTACACTGAAGCTTTCTTT,CSVAGVGYTEAFF,many,TRBJ1-1,TRBV29-1,-
TGCAGTGCTAGAGACCTGACGAAGGGGCGTGGCTACACCTTC,CSARDLTKGRGYTF,many,TRBJ1-2,TRBV20-1,-
TGCAGTGCTAGATCTGGACAAGTCCAAGAGACCCAGTACTTC,CSARSGQVQETQYF,many,TRBJ2-5,TRBV20-1,-
TGTGCCAGCAGCTCGGGGGGAGCGGGGAATTCACCCCTCCACTTT,CASSSGGAGNSPLHF,many,TRBJ1-6,TRBV7-9,-
TGTGCCAGCAGCCAAGCGGGCACAGCTGGGGAAAAACTGTTTTTT,CASSQAGTAGEKLFF,-,TRBJ1-4,TRBV7-8,-
TGTGCCAGCAGCGGCGGAACCTACGAGCAGTACTTC,CASSGGTYEQYF,many,TRBJ2-7,TRBV10-3,-
TGTGCCAGTGGATCGATGGGCAGGGGTCAATCCCAGCATTTT,CASGSMGRGQSQHF,few,TRBJ1-5,TRBV6-1,-
TGCAGTGCTAGTTTCCGGGCTGCCTACGAGCAGTACTTC,CSASFRAAYEQYF,-,TRBJ2-7,TRBV29-1,-
TGTGCCAGCAGCTCCCGACAGGGTCTCCGGTACGAGCAGTACTTC,CASSSRQGLRYEQYF,-,TRBJ2-7,TRBV7-9,TRBD1